This is a list of T cell receptor beta chains from one sample in a study of blood T cell repertoires in COVID-19. The protocol was immunoSEQ multiplex PCR, while the TCRdb copy is restricted to in-frame clones and leaves out a portion. The sample yields approximately 100,000 clones, 85% seen once. Sequences were obtained from peripheral blood. The receptors were sampled from a human donor in a cohort sampled during active COVID-19. Each CDR3 is given with its conserved first and last residue. A D gene is named only where the DNA matches it firmly. Clone size is stated in some rows and not others, as once, few, many or a class when expanded.

TRBD1	TRBV28	TRBJ1-1	-	CASSLLTGEVTEAFF	TGTGCCAGCAGTTTACTGACAGGGGAGGTCACTGAAGCTTTCTTT
-	TRBV12-5	TRBJ2-7	once	CASGLVRGLTGEQYF	TGTGCTAGTGGTTTGGTACGCGGGCTGACAGGTGAGCAGTACTTC
-	TRBV9	TRBJ1-6	-	CASGEGDGRNNSPLHF	TGTGCCAGTGGGGAGGGGGATGGGCGAAATAATTCACCCCTCCACTTT
-	TRBV28	TRBJ1-2	-	CASSLNGGNGYTF	TGTGCCAGCAGTTTAAATGGGGGGAATGGCTACACCTTC
TRBD2	TRBV13	TRBJ2-1	few	CASIGFVSGRARNEQFF	TGTGCCAGCATCGGATTCGTTAGCGGGAGGGCCAGAAATGAGCAGTTCTTC
-	TRBV27	TRBJ1-5	-	CASSFGGSNQPQHF	TGTGCCAGCAGTTTTGGGGGGAGCAATCAGCCCCAGCATTTT
-	TRBV19	TRBJ1-2	-	CASSMGLGRGDGYTF	TGTGCCAGTAGTATGGGGTTGGGCAGGGGAGATGGCTACACCTTC
TRBD2	TRBV19	TRBJ2-7	once	CATQRLAGAAEQYF	TGTGCCACTCAACGACTAGCGGGAGCGGCCGAGCAGTACTTC
TRBD1	TRBV7-7	TRBJ1-5	-	CASSLEGDSHSQPQHF	TGTGCCAGCAGCTTAGAAGGGGACAGCCACTCCCAACCCCAGCATTTT
TRBD1	TRBV5-1	TRBJ2-3	-	CASSDRTGINTDTQYF	TGCGCCAGCAGCGACCGGACAGGGATTAACACAGATACGCAGTATTTT
-	TRBV10-3	TRBJ1-2	-	CAISEGGSRANGYTF	TGTGCCATCAGTGAAGGGGGTTCACGTGCGAATGGCTACACCTTC
TRBD2	TRBV7-2	TRBJ2-7	-	CASSFGPARGASYEQYF	TGTGCCAGCAGCTTCGGACCCGCGCGGGGGGCTTCTTACGAGCAGTACTTC
TRBD1	TRBV27	TRBJ2-5	-	CASSLRGQGETQYF	TGTGCCAGCAGTTTGAGGGGACAGGGAGAGACCCAGTACTTC
TRBD2	TRBV10-3	TRBJ2-7	-	CAIRGSSGSGEQYF	TGTGCCATCAGGGGGTCTAGCGGGAGTGGCGAGCAGTACTTC
TRBD1	TRBV19	TRBJ1-2	-	CASTPILGQGFYGYTF	TGTGCCAGTACCCCCATACTAGGACAGGGGTTTTATGGCTACACCTTC
-	TRBV6-1	TRBJ2-7	-	CASSETGYEQYF	TGTGCCAGCAGTGAAACCGGGTACGAGCAGTACTTC
TRBD1	TRBV28	TRBJ1-1	few	CASRPGTGANTEAFF	TGTGCCAGCAGGCCTGGGACAGGGGCGAACACTGAAGCTTTCTTT
-	TRBV5-4	TRBJ2-5	-	CASSFGRGQETQYF	TGTGCCAGCAGCTTCGGCAGGGGCCAAGAGACCCAGTACTTC
-	TRBV19	TRBJ2-7	few	CASSIDRWTYEQYF	TGTGCCAGTTCAATCGACAGATGGACCTACGAGCAGTACTTC
-	TRBV9	TRBJ2-5	-	CASSVLSQETQYF	TGTGCCAGCAGCGTTTTGTCTCAAGAGACCCAGTACTTC
-	TRBV9	TRBJ2-2	-	CASSPSLGGELFF	TGTGCCAGCAGCCCAAGTCTCGGTGGGGAGCTGTTTTTT
TRBD2	TRBV12-3/TRBV12-4	TRBJ2-3	-	CASSETSGPGYF	TGTGCCAGCAGTGAGACTAGCGGCCCTGGGTATTTT
-	TRBV6-5	TRBJ1-2	-	CASASSVYGYTF	TGTGCCAGCGCCTCGAGTGTATATGGCTACACCTTC
-	TRBV6-1	TRBJ1-5	-	CASSDRERSYYQPQHF	TGTGCCAGCAGTGACAGGGAAAGGAGTTACTATCAGCCCCAGCATTTT
TRBD2	TRBV10-3	TRBJ2-3	-	CAIRPLAGGSGTDTQYF	TGTGCCATCAGACCCTTGGCGGGGGGATCGGGAACAGATACGCAGTATTTT
TRBD1	TRBV6-2/TRBV6-3	TRBJ1-2	-	CASSRQGAGYGYTF	TGTGCCAGCAGTCGACAGGGGGCAGGATATGGCTACACCTTC
-	TRBV30	TRBJ1-2	-	CAWIQEERQVYGYTF	TGTGCCTGGATCCAGGAGGAGAGGCAGGTCTATGGCTACACCTTC
TRBD1	TRBV5-1	TRBJ1-3	once	CASSSDRGHSGNTIYF	TGCGCCAGCAGCTCAGACAGGGGCCACTCTGGAAACACCATATATTTT
TRBD1	TRBV6-6	TRBJ2-7	-	CASSTIGTGTSEQYF	TGTGCCAGCAGTACCATCGGGACAGGGACGTCTGAGCAGTACTTC
TRBD2	TRBV28	TRBJ2-7	-	CASSLGLAGGGPGYEQYF	TGTGCCAGCAGTTTAGGGCTAGCGGGAGGTGGCCCGGGCTACGAGCAGTACTTC
-	TRBV11-2	TRBJ2-1	-	CASSSIRRALNEQFF	TGTGCCAGCAGCTCCATCCGGCGGGCCCTCAATGAGCAGTTCTTC
-	TRBV29-1	TRBJ2-7	-	CSVQSEGTVKYEQYF	TGCAGCGTACAATCGGAGGGAACGGTTAAATACGAGCAGTACTTC
-	TRBV30	TRBJ1-6	-	CARRESSSYNSPLHF	TGTGCCCGACGGGAATCAAGCTCCTATAATTCACCCCTCCACTTT
TRBD1	TRBV7-8	TRBJ1-1	-	CASSLDTGGGTEAFF	TGTGCCAGCAGCTTGGATACAGGGGGCGGCACTGAAGCTTTCTTT
TRBD1	TRBV10-3	TRBJ1-1	-	CAIASGQGVSEAFF	TGTGCCATCGCCTCGGGACAGGGGGTCTCTGAAGCTTTCTTT
TRBD2	TRBV6-2/TRBV6-3	TRBJ2-7	-	CASGYKFSAGEKEQYF	TGTGCCAGCGGTTATAAGTTCTCAGCGGGGGAGAAGGAACAGTACTTC
-	TRBV11-3	TRBJ2-5	-	CASRTALVVNETQYF	TGTGCCAGCAGAACCGCCCTAGTGGTCAATGAGACCCAGTACTTC
-	TRBV18	TRBJ2-7	-	CASSHTGIAYEQYF	TGTGCCAGCTCACATACTGGTATAGCCTACGAGCAGTACTTC
TRBD1	TRBV5-1	TRBJ2-3	-	CASTPFPGTVDVDTQYF	TGCGCCAGCACCCCATTCCCCGGGACAGTTGACGTGGATACGCAGTATTTT
-	TRBV7-2	TRBJ1-2	many	CASSLALRGGYTF	TGTGCCAGCAGCTTAGCCCTCAGGGGCGGCTACACCTTC
-	TRBV5-1	TRBJ2-5	once	CASSLVEGAETQYF	TGCGCCAGCAGCTTGGTGGAGGGGGCCGAGACCCAGTACTTC
-	TRBV11-2	TRBJ1-4	-	CASSSMAGASREKLFF	TGTGCCAGCAGCTCGATGGCTGGGGCATCTAGGGAAAAACTGTTTTTT
TRBD2	TRBV7-2	TRBJ2-7	-	CASSSGLAGGHEQYF	TGTGCCAGCAGCTCGGGACTAGCGGGAGGCCACGAGCAGTACTTC
TRBD1	TRBV24-1	TRBJ1-1	once	CATSETGTGNTEAFF	TGTGCCACCAGTGAAACCGGGACAGGGAACACTGAAGCTTTCTTT